This T cell receptor (beta chain) was documented in a study of Graves' ophthalmopathy and Graves' hyperthyroidism. This clonotype was detected ten times or more. This CDR3 has 16 residues. Per germline, CDR1 LNHDA and CDR2 SQIVND (reference sequence). V shed 7 bases, J shed 3 bases, and the junction held 11 bases outside the gene matches. Using RNA transcripts, the TCR beta CDR3 regions were amplified. A first-round RT-PCR used HTBI primers, followed by a second-round multiplex PCR. MiXCR, run by TCRdb on the multiplex PCR reads, gives a single entry per CDR3 protein. The sample holds about 160,000 distinct CDR3 sequences, approximately 40% seen once.

Sequenced sample: peripheral blood. The genes are TRBV19 and TRBJ1-5, with TRBD1 matching 8 bases. The sequence was collected from a man aged 25 to 40 with Graves' ophthalmopathy. DNA for the CDR3: TGTGCCAGTACCCTAGGGGGACAGGCGCTCAATCAGCCCCAGCATTTT. This translates into CASTLGGQALNQPQHF.